This T cell receptor beta chain was obtained from a study of blood T cell repertoires in COVID-19. The wider study: There were acute and convalescent COVID-19 samples, and they came from the United States, Italy and Spain. Sample material is recorded as cDNA or gDNA derived from T cells, B-cell-depleted T cells, or PBMCs.

V shed 3 bases and J shed 0 bases, with 9 bases lying between them. Per the germline V gene, CDR1 is SGHRS and CDR2 is YFSETQ. The CDR3 runs 14 residues. In the original workflow: Amplification with reference gene primers provided the estimates of nucleated cell counts. The protocol was immunoSEQ multiplex PCR, while the TCRdb copy is restricted to in-frame clones and leaves out a portion. That table is the source of V, J and clone size, and D and trimming were worked out from the DNA. The sample contains around 150,000 clones, 85% of which appear only once. This clonotype was obtained from a human donor with acute or convalescent COVID-19. The donor label of this sample is uncertain. Sample: peripheral blood. V usage is TRBV5-1 and J usage is TRBJ1-1, with TRBD1 as a possible D gene (6 bases). CDR3 sequence: CASSSQGMNTEAFF. CDR3 in DNA: TGCGCCAGCAGCTCACAGGGCATGAACACTGAAGCTTTCTTT. The entire variable domain, with the rest obtained from reference TRBV5-1 and TRBJ1-1, is as follows: KAGVTQTPRYLIKTRGQQVTLSCSPISGHRSVSWYQQTPGQGLQFLFEYFSETQRNKGNFPGRFSGRQFSNSRSEMNVSTLELGDSALYLCASSSQGMNTEAFFGQGTRLTVV.